This T cell receptor (beta chain) was sequenced for a study of shared clonotypes between healthy human individuals. Findings and limits, study-wide: Shared across a few donors were around 4.7% of the naive CD4 clonotypes.

Each cell subset's genomic DNA was divided evenly among several immunoSEQ plates. The table came from immunoSEQ multiplex PCR; TCRdb's copy has only in-frame clones and leaves some out. The sample has roughly 2 million clones, more than 90% seen once. Adults of Caucasian background living in Nashville, Tennessee made up all donors. Negatively enriched CD4+ T cells were divided by CD45RA into naive and memory. Trimming left V 2 bases short and J 7 bases short, with 8 bases between. The CDR3 totals 12 residues. Germline V gene lookup returns CDR1 ENHRY and CDR2 SYGVKD. To note about this clone: The antigen is undetermined.

The chain has TRBV10-3 and TRBJ1-2, with a tentative D call TRBD1 (5 bases). The receptor was derived from a man in his late teens or twenties in good health. The sequenced sample consisted of naive CD4+ T cells sorted from blood. Subset reported: CD45RA+ positively selected. The CDR3 protein is CAISEPQGGYTF. The DNA of the CDR3 is TGTGCCATCAGTGAGCCCCAGGGTGGCTACACCTTC.